The clone carrying this T cell receptor (beta chain) came up a few times. The antigen is not known. Trimming took 2 bases from V and 4 from J, leaving 11 bases between them. The CDR3 sequence is 14 residues long. CDR1 is KGHSH and CDR2 is LQKENI in the germline V gene. The sample's treatment: roughly 10-day PBMC culture with coronavirus spike peptide pools or control peptides (ViraFEST assay). T cells were expanded with peptide pools, and expanded clonotypes were identified by TCR sequencing. The sample belongs to a study of vaccination and CD4 T cells after COVID-19. Findings and caveats of the study: Within the convalescent patients, spike mono-reactivity was found in 304 of 307 vaccine-specific clones.

Cultured CD4+ T cells had their DNA profiled by the Oncomine TCR Beta short-read assay. Scientists extracted genomic DNA from CD4+ T cells grown in culture. TCRdb called the PCR reads again in MiXCR, with one record for every CDR3 protein. The sample lists under 25,000 distinct CDR3 sequences, more than 45% occurring once. This receptor was obtained from a human donor who had recovered from COVID-19. The chain combines TRBV18 with TRBJ1-1, with D possibly TRBD1 on 5 matching bases. The sequencing used CD4+ T cells from blood, cultured in vitro, collected after SARS-CoV-2 vaccination. CDR3 nucleotides: TGTGCCAGCTCACCAGGGACCGTGGGCACTGAAGCTTTCTTT. Translation: CASSPGTVGTEAFF.